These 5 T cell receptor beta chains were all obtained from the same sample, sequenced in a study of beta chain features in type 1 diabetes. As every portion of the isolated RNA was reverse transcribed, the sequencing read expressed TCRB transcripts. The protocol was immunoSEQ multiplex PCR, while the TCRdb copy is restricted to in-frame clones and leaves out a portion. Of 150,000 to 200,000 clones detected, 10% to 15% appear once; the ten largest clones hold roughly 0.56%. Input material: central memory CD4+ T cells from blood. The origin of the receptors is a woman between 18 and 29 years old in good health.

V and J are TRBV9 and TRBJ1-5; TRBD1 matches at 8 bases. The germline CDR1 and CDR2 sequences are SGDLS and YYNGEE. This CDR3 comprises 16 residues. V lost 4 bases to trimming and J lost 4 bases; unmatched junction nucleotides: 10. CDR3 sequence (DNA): TGTGCCAGCAGCTCGACCAGGGGGCTAGGGAATCAGCCCCAGCATTTT. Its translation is CASSSTRGLGNQPQHF.

CDR3 in amino acids: CASSSGTVLYEQYF. The CDR3 coding sequence is TGTGCCAGCAGTTCCGGGACAGTGCTCTACGAGCAGTACTTC. The chain couples TRBV27 to TRBJ2-7; 7 bases agree with TRBD1. J gave up 3 bases and V 4 bases, and 6 bases lay outside the gene matches. CDR1 and CDR2 (germline): MNHEY, SMNVEV (reference sequence). This CDR3 is built from 14 residues.

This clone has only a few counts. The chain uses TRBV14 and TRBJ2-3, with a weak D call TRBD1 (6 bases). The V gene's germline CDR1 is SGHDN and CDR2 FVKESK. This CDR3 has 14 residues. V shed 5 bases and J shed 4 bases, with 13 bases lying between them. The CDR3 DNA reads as TGTGCCAGCAGCGGGGGCCGAAAGGCAGATACGCAGTATTTT. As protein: CASSGGRKADTQYF.

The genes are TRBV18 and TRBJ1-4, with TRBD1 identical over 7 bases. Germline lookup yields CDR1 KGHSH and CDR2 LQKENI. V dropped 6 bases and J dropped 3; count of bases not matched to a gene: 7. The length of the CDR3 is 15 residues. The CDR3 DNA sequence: TGTGCCAGCTCCCTGGACAGGAACGCTAATGAAAAACTGTTTTTT. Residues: CASSLDRNANEKLFF.

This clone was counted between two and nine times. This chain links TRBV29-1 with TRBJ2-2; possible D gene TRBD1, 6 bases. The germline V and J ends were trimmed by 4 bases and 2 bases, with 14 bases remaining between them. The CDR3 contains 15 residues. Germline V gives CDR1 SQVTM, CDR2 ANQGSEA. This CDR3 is CSVGGTRDNTGELFF. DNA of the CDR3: TGCAGCGTTGGGGGGACACGGGACAACACCGGGGAGCTGTTTTTT.